The 28 T cell receptor beta chains reported below all come from one sample, sequenced in a study of human T cells and chemical hapten exposure. TCRdb passed the RACE reads through MiXCR, listing each CDR3 protein once. The data contain 65,000 to 70,000 distinct CDR3 sequences, 11% of them singletons. Sample time point: pre-sensitization, week 0. Stated treatment: therapeutic diphenylcyclopropenone sensitization with weekly scalp DPC. The sample in question was whole blood, obtained in connection with sensitization to the hapten diphenylcyclopropenone (DPC). The receptors shown here come from a woman in her 50s with alopecia areata. Some clones in this sample may be carry-over from other donors' samples.

This clonotype appeared a few times. The chain recombines TRBV14 with TRBJ2-7; no reliable D call. Between the trimmed V and J ends, which lost 1 base and 7 bases, there was a span of 5 bases. CDR3 length equals 11 residues. Germline-derived CDR1 and CDR2 are SGHDN and FVKESK. CDR3 protein: CASSQVREQYF. The CDR3 coding sequence is TGTGCCAGCAGCCAAGTAAGAGAGCAGTACTTC.

V and J are TRBV14 and TRBJ1-3, with 8 bases identical to TRBD1. This CDR3 contains 15 residues. The germline CDR1 and CDR2 sequences are SGHDN and FVKESK. V lost 2 bases and J lost 2; bases outside the gene matches: 2. DNA of the CDR3: TGTGCCAGCAGCCAACAGACAGGGGCTGGAAACACCATATATTTT. Encoded protein: CASSQQTGAGNTIYF.

This clonotype was found many times. The chain links TRBV7-3 to TRBJ2-1; the match to TRBD2 covers 7 bases. The germline gives CDR1 SGHTA, CDR2 FQGTGA. Trimming took 2 bases from V and 7 from J; bases not matched to a gene: 8. This CDR3 region has 15 residues. CDR3 in DNA: TGTGCCAGCAGCTTAGATGGGACTACGAATAATGAGCAGTTCTTC. It specifies CASSLDGTTNNEQFF.

Many counts were recorded for this clonotype. The chain employs TRBV7-3 and TRBJ2-1, with TRBD2 matching over 14 bases. CDR1 is SGHTA, CDR2 FQGTGA, per germline. The CDR3 consists of 16 residues. V shed 7 bases, J shed 7 bases, and the junction held 9 bases outside the gene matches. This chain's CDR3 is CASTRLAGGMDNEQFF. CDR3 DNA sequence: TGTGCCAGCACCCGACTAGCGGGAGGGATGGATAATGAGCAGTTCTTC.

The J gene is TRBJ2-1, the V gene TRBV6-2 or TRBV6-3; no clear D. The germline gives CDR1 MNHEY, CDR2 SVGEGT. V lost 7 bases and J lost 4, with 11 bases in between. The CDR3 spans 13 residues. The CDR3 nucleotides read TGTGCCAGCAACCCCAGTCGTTACAATGAGCAGTTCTTC. Residues: CASNPSRYNEQFF.

This clonotype occurred many times. V usage is TRBV7-8 and J usage is TRBJ2-5; D ambiguous. CDR3 length: 13 residues. CDR1 is SGHVS, CDR2 FQNEAQ, per germline. Trimming left V 6 bases short and J 5 bases short, with 13 bases between. The CDR3 spells CASRNRVLETQYF. As DNA, the CDR3 is TGTGCCAGCAGGAACCGGGTCCTCGAGACCCAGTACTTC. Looking up the rest from reference TRBV7-8 and TRBJ2-5 gives the full variable domain: GAGVSQSPRYKVAKRGQDVALRCDPISGHVSLFWYQQALGQGPEFLTYFQNEAQLDKSGLPSDRFFAERPEGSVSTLKIQRTQQEDSAVYLCASRNRVLETQYFGPGTRLLVL.

The V call is TRBV20-1, the J call TRBJ2-7; perhaps TRBD2 as D (5 bases). Trimming removed 1 base from V and 4 bases from J, with 17 bases in between. The CDR3 runs to 15 residues. CDR1 and CDR2 (germline): DFQATT, SNEGSKA (reference sequence). CDR3 sequence: CSARGVERNNYEQYF. The CDR3 bases are TGCAGTGCTAGAGGGGTGGAGCGGAATAATTACGAGCAGTACTTC.

This clonotype came up many times. The rearrangement joins TRBV20-1 to TRBJ2-1; 7 bases are a match to TRBD2. CDR3 size: 15 residues. V lost 5 bases to trimming and J lost 5 bases; unmatched junction nucleotides: 12. The germline CDR1 and CDR2 sequences are DFQATT and SNEGSKA (reference sequence). The CDR3 protein is CSADPPLAPNNEQFF. The CDR3 DNA is TGCAGTGCTGATCCTCCACTAGCGCCTAACAATGAGCAGTTCTTC.

The sample holds many counts of this clonotype. This rearrangement joins TRBV19 to TRBJ2-4; 9 nucleotides agree with TRBD1. The CDR3 is made up of 15 amino acids. Per germline, CDR1 LNHDA and CDR2 SQIVND (reference sequence). The junction had 8 bases not matched to a gene; V was cut back by 5 bases and J by 6 bases. The CDR3 DNA reads as TGTGCCAGTAGTGACTACACAGGGGGCACAAACATTCAGTACTTC. Protein: CASSDYTGGTNIQYF.

This clonotype was counted a few times. V is TRBV15 and J is TRBJ2-7, with D unclear. The V gene's germline CDR1 is LNHNV and CDR2 YYDKDF (reference sequence). This CDR3 has 14 amino acids. Trimming pared 0 bases from V and 0 bases from J, leaving 6 bases between. In DNA form, the CDR3 reads TGTGCCACCAGCAGAGAGGGCATCTCCTACGAGCAGTACTTC. Translated, it gives CATSREGISYEQYF.

This clonotype was counted ten times or more. The chain has TRBV30 and TRBJ2-5; either TRBD1 or TRBD2 may supply D (5 bases each). CDR3 length: 14 residues. Trimming shortened V by 3 bases and J by 4 bases, and 15 bases separated the two germline ends. Germline CDR1 GTSNPN, CDR2 SVGIG (reference sequence). The CDR3 loop is CAWSLTGPRETQYF. In DNA form, the CDR3 reads TGTGCCTGGAGCCTCACGGGACCCCGAGAGACCCAGTACTTC.

Many counts were recorded for this clonotype. The rearrangement joins TRBV29-1 to TRBJ2-1; D tentatively fits TRBD1 or TRBD2 (6 bases each). Trimming took off 6 bases at V and 1 base at J, with 13 bases between the two ends. The CDR3 is 14 residues long. Germline V gene data show CDR1 as SQVTM and CDR2 as ANQGSEA. This chain's CDR3 is CSVKGGGSYNEQFF. DNA of the CDR3: TGCAGCGTGAAGGGGGGTGGTTCCTACAATGAGCAGTTCTTC.

This clonotype has a count of ten or more. The V and J genes are TRBV6-2 or TRBV6-3 and TRBJ2-5, with D maybe TRBD2 (5 bases). The V end was cut by 5 bases, the J end by 6 bases, with 10 bases between. Germline V gene sequence: CDR1 MNHEY, CDR2 SVGEGT. The CDR3 has 12 amino acids. This CDR3 reads CASSTSLKTQYF. CDR3 DNA sequence: TGTGCCAGCAGTACTAGTCTTAAGACCCAGTACTTC.

This clonotype was seen more than once but under ten times. J is TRBJ2-7 and V is TRBV6-6, with D tentatively TRBD1 (7 bases). This CDR3 contains 14 residues. In germline, CDR1 is MNHNY, CDR2 SVGAGI (reference sequence). Trimming cost V 7 bases and J 3 bases, with 16 bases left between them. The CDR3 DNA reads TGTGCCAGCAACCCCTCCCAGGGGGGCTACGAGCAGTACTTC. It yields the protein CASNPSQGGYEQYF.

This clonotype was counted between two and nine times. This rearrangement joins TRBV6-1 to TRBJ2-7; D call uncertain. This CDR3 has 14 residues. The V and J ends lost 7 bases and 0 bases respectively, with 13 bases between them. CDR1 and CDR2 (germline): MNHNS, SASEGT. For the CDR3, the DNA is TGTGCCAGCATCCATACAGAACTCTCCTACGAGCAGTACTTC. Protein sequence: CASIHTELSYEQYF.

V and J are TRBV7-9 and TRBJ2-7; no clear D gene. V lost 1 base, J lost 0 bases, and 16 bases lay in between. The germline gives CDR1 SEHNR, CDR2 FQNEAQ (reference sequence). This CDR3 spans 17 amino acids. This CDR3 is CASSLGEGPIFSYEQYF. The CDR3 nucleotides read TGTGCCAGCAGCTTAGGAGAAGGACCCATTTTCTCCTACGAGCAGTACTTC.

This chain uses TRBV13 with TRBJ2-5, with 10 bases identical to TRBD2. In germline, CDR1 is PRHDT, CDR2 FYEKMQ (reference sequence). V lost 3 bases and J lost 4; bases outside the gene matches: 14. The CDR3 runs 18 residues. The CDR3 region has the DNA TGTGCCAGCAGCTTCCATCCAGCCAGCGGGGGGGATCGAGAGACCCAGTACTTC. Encoded protein: CASSFHPASGGDRETQYF.

The sample holds many counts of this clonotype. V is TRBV12-3 or TRBV12-4 and J is TRBJ2-3, with D possibly being TRBD2 (6 bases). The CDR3 length is 15 residues. Trimming took 6 bases from V and 2 from J, leaving 15 bases between them. CDR3 nucleotide sequence: TGTGCCAGCAGGCGGGACTGGCGAATCACAGATACGCAGTATTTT. Translation gives CASRRDWRITDTQYF.

The V gene is TRBV5-1, the J gene TRBJ2-1; 11 nucleotides agree with TRBD2. With V trimmed by 1 base and J by 6 bases, 6 bases remained unmatched. From germline, CDR1 is SGHRS and CDR2 YFSETQ. CDR3 length: 16 amino acids. This chain's CDR3 is CASSLLVAGGGNEQFF. CDR3 DNA: TGCGCCAGCAGCTTGCTGGTAGCGGGAGGGGGCAATGAGCAGTTCTTC. Full variable domain (outside the CDR3, taken from reference TRBV5-1 and TRBJ2-1): KAGVTQTPRYLIKTRGQQVTLSCSPISGHRSVSWYQQTPGQGLQFLFEYFSETQRNKGNFPGRFSGRQFSNSRSEMNVSTLELGDSALYLCASSLLVAGGGNEQFFGPGTRLTVL.

This clonotype was recorded at least ten times. The chain couples TRBV12-3 or TRBV12-4 to TRBJ2-5, with 9 bases that match TRBD2. CDR3 length: 15 amino acids. With 6 bases clipped from V and 7 bases from J, the junction kept 12 bases outside the gene matches. CDR3 nucleotides: TGTGCCAGCAGACAAGCCGGGACTAGCTCAGGGACCCAGTACTTC. This sequence encodes CASRQAGTSSGTQYF.

This clonotype came up many times. This sequence joins TRBV7-2 and TRBJ1-5, with TRBD1 as a possible D gene (6 bases). The CDR3 spans 15 residues. Looked up from germline, CDR1 is SGHTA and CDR2 is FQGNSA. The ends were cut back, 0 bases at V and 6 bases at J, with 12 bases in the middle. The CDR3 spells CASSLANPGAQPQHF. In nucleotides, the CDR3 is TGTGCCAGCAGCTTAGCGAATCCAGGGGCTCAGCCCCAGCATTTT. Full variable domain (remainder filled in from reference TRBV7-2 and TRBJ1-5): GAGVSQSPSNKVTEKGKDVELRCDPISGHTALYWYRQSLGQGLEFLIYFQGNSAPDKSGLPSDRFSAERTGGSVSTLTIQRTQQEDSAVYLCASSLANPGAQPQHFGDGTRLSIL.

This clonotype showed up many times. The rearrangement links TRBV15 to TRBJ1-6; D is unresolved. Germline V gives CDR1 LNHNV, CDR2 YYDKDF (reference sequence). V shed 3 bases and J shed 8 bases, with 11 bases lying between them. The CDR3 is 14 residues long. The CDR3 nucleotides read TGTGCCACCAGCAGTAGTCGACTGGATTCACCCCTCCACTTT. It yields the protein CATSSSRLDSPLHF.

There are many counts of this clonotype. The chain uses TRBV7-9 and TRBJ1-2; TRBD1 agrees at 8 bases. Germline V CDR1 and CDR2: SEHNR, FQNEAQ (reference sequence). Trimming cost V 8 bases and J 0 bases; bases outside gene matches: 11. There are 16 residues in the CDR3. The CDR3 region is CASRDQGALANYGYTF. The DNA for the CDR3 is TGTGCCAGCCGCGATCAGGGGGCCCTTGCTAACTATGGCTACACCTTC.

This clonotype occurred many times. This chain uses TRBV9 with TRBJ2-5, with D possibly being TRBD2 (5 bases). Trimming cost V 4 bases and J 4 bases, with 14 bases left between them. Germline V CDR1 and CDR2: SGDLS, YYNGEE. CDR3 length equals 14 residues. Here the CDR3 reads CASSPHLAGETQYF. The CDR3 nucleotides are TGTGCCAGCAGCCCTCATCTGGCGGGAGAGACCCAGTACTTC.

This clonotype has ten or more counts. This chain connects TRBV30 to TRBJ2-5; 8 nucleotides agree with TRBD2. Unmatched junction bases numbered 13, after V lost 3 bases and J lost 4 bases. The CDR3 covers 16 residues. CDR1 is GTSNPN and CDR2 is SVGIG in the germline V gene (reference sequence). The CDR3 DNA reads TGTGCCTGGAGGCCGGTTAGCGGGACGCTTCGAGAGACCCAGTACTTC. It is translated as CAWRPVSGTLRETQYF.

This clonotype came up many times. The V call is TRBV10-3, the J call TRBJ2-7; D remains ambiguous. Germline assignment: CDR1 ENHRY and CDR2 SYGVKD. Trimming pared 4 bases from V and 3 bases from J, leaving 13 bases between. The CDR3 has 14 residues. The CDR3 DNA reads TGTGCCATCAGTGGAGATGGCGGAATCTACGAGCAGTACTTC. Protein product: CAISGDGGIYEQYF.

This clonotype was seen many times. The chain joins TRBV7-3 to TRBJ1-1; 8 bases agree with TRBD1. This CDR3 region has 14 residues. Germline loops: CDR1 SGHTA, CDR2 FQGTGA. J gave up 5 bases and V 2 bases, and 4 bases lay outside the gene matches. CDR3 DNA sequence: TGTGCCAGCAGCTTATCGGGACAGGTAACTGAAGCTTTCTTT. Translated, it gives CASSLSGQVTEAFF.

This clonotype was counted a few times. The chain carries TRBV18 and TRBJ1-3; D uncertain. Trimming stripped 2 bases from V and 1 base from J, with 6 bases between. The CDR3 has 14 residues. The germline V gene has CDR1 KGHSH and CDR2 LQKENI. The CDR3: CASSPDPSGNTIYF. Here the CDR3 DNA reads TGTGCCAGCTCACCAGACCCATCTGGAAACACCATATATTTT.